This entry lists 8 T cell receptor beta chains sequenced from one sample in a study of T-cell reconstitution after alpha-beta-depleted transplantation in children. TCRbeta library construction was performed incorporating unique molecular identifiers. A single record per CDR3 protein comes from TCRdb applying MiXCR to the PCR reads. Counted here are 600,000 or so distinct CDR3 sequences, 23% occurring once; the ten biggest clones make up roughly an eighth. The source material was PBMCs, mostly from graft donor cells, sampled 360 days after TCRalphabeta/CD19-depleted stem cell transplant. These receptors originate from a boy younger than two who had a stem cell transplant for acute myeloid leukemia, so the T cells may come from the graft donor.

This clonotype showed up many times. V and J are TRBV20-1 and TRBJ1-1; perhaps TRBD1 as D (6 bases). V shed 4 bases and J shed 1 base, with 10 bases lying between them. This CDR3 region has 13 residues. Germline V gene sequence: CDR1 DFQATT, CDR2 SNEGSKA (reference sequence). CDR3 region: CSATGDSNTEAFF. CDR3 DNA sequence: TGCAGTGCTACAGGGGATTCGAACACTGAAGCTTTCTTT.

The chain uses TRBV6-2 or TRBV6-3 and TRBJ2-3, with no clear D. Germline CDR1 MNHEY, CDR2 SVGEGT. The CDR3 is 14 amino acids. Trimming left V 5 bases short and J 4 bases short, with 13 bases between. The CDR3 spells CASSKRPGSDTQYF. The CDR3 DNA reads as TGTGCCAGCAGTAAAAGGCCCGGGTCAGATACGCAGTATTTT.

This clonotype has at least ten counts. The J gene is TRBJ1-1, the V gene TRBV6-1; TRBD1 agrees at 7 bases. Trimming removed 5 bases from V and 6 bases from J; junction bases left unmatched: 12. The CDR3 length is 15 residues. Germline CDR1 is MNHNS and CDR2 is SASEGT. DNA for the CDR3: TGTGCCAGCAGTACGGACAGGCCCCTGGGCGCTGAAGCTTTCTTT. Translating gives CASSTDRPLGAEAFF.

CDR3 protein: CASRPGHPFSTEAFF. The CDR3 DNA is TGTGCCAGCAGGCCGGGACATCCCTTCTCGACTGAAGCTTTCTTT. The J gene is TRBJ1-1, the V gene TRBV12-3 or TRBV12-4; a weak D match, TRBD1 (6 bases). The length of the CDR3 is 15 residues. The V and J ends lost 6 bases and 5 bases respectively, with 19 bases between them.

V usage is TRBV4-3 and J usage is TRBJ1-6, with 8 bases matching TRBD1. The CDR3 runs to 15 residues. From germline, CDR1 is LGHNA and CDR2 YSLEER. J gave up 6 bases and V 0 bases, and 1 base lay outside the gene matches. The CDR3 coding sequence is TGCGCCAGCAGCCAAGATGGACAGGGTAATTCACCCCTCCACTTT. This gives the protein CASSQDGQGNSPLHF.

CDR3 amino acids: CSARDLGTSGVSYNEQFF. Written as DNA, the CDR3 is TGCAGTGCTAGAGATCTTGGGACTAGCGGGGTCTCCTACAATGAGCAGTTCTTC. The genes are TRBV20-1 and TRBJ2-1, with 13 bases fitting TRBD2. The J segment lost 0 bases and the V segment lost 0 bases, leaving 5 bases of the junction unmatched. This CDR3 region has 18 residues. Germline V CDR1 and CDR2: DFQATT, SNEGSKA (reference sequence).

The sample holds many counts of this clonotype. V gene TRBV6-5 combines with J gene TRBJ1-1, with D hard to call. Germline lookup yields CDR1 MNHEY and CDR2 SVGAGI. This CDR3 is 13 amino acids long. V was shortened by 4 bases and J by 7 bases, with 13 bases between the two germline ends. The CDR3: CASSFMGGIEAFF. DNA for the CDR3: TGTGCCAGCAGTTTCATGGGTGGGATTGAAGCTTTCTTT.

This clonotype was found a few times. The rearrangement uses TRBV20-1 and TRBJ2-1; TRBD2 aligns across 10 bases. With 6 bases clipped from V and 4 bases from J, the junction kept 12 bases outside the gene matches. The CDR3 contains 16 residues. Germline lookup yields CDR1 DFQATT and CDR2 SNEGSKA (reference sequence). In DNA form, the CDR3 reads TGCAGTGCCACAATTTTAGCGGGGGGACAATACAATGAGCAGTTCTTC. Translating it yields CSATILAGGQYNEQFF.